These 31 T cell receptor beta chains share one sample of origin, sequenced in a study of somatic mutations in cytotoxic T cells in rheumatoid arthritis. TCRdb keeps only in-frame clones here, not all; method: immunoSEQ multiplex PCR. This sample carries approximately 9,400 clones, 70% to 90% of them seen once, and the ten largest clones take around 10%. The specimen was CD8+ T cells sorted from blood. The source is an adult with rheumatoid arthritis.

The CDR3 sequence is CASSPRSGLRRTDTQYF. CDR3 coding DNA: TGCGCCAGCAGCCCGAGGTCGGGACTCAGACGCACAGATACGCAGTATTTT. V is TRBV5-1 and J is TRBJ2-3; TRBD2 is a possible D gene (6 bases). The germline V and J ends were trimmed by 4 bases and 1 base, with 19 bases remaining between them. The CDR3 has 17 residues. Looked up from germline, CDR1 is SGHRS and CDR2 is YFSETQ.

This clone was seen just once. The chain is built from TRBV18 and TRBJ1-1; 10 bases line up with TRBD1. V trimming: 2 bases; J trimming: 7 bases; junction bases outside the gene matches: 4. Germline assignment: CDR1 KGHSH and CDR2 LQKENI. The CDR3 consists of 14 residues. The CDR3 loop reads CASSPWDRGSEAFF. Here the CDR3 DNA reads TGTGCCAGCTCACCATGGGACAGGGGCAGTGAAGCTTTCTTT.

The rearrangement links TRBV29-1 to TRBJ2-1; D not certain. Germline CDR1 is SQVTM and CDR2 is ANQGSEA. The CDR3 spans 15 residues. The V end lost 2 bases, the J end lost 0 bases, and 11 bases lay between the germline ends. The CDR3: CSVEWARGSYNEQFF. The CDR3 DNA is TGCAGCGTTGAATGGGCCCGTGGCTCCTACAATGAGCAGTTCTTC.

V gene TRBV7-9 combines with J gene TRBJ2-2; no reliable D call. The V end lost 2 bases, the J end lost 9 bases, and 16 bases lay between the germline ends. The CDR3 runs 15 residues. The V gene's germline CDR1 is SEHNR and CDR2 FQNEAQ (reference sequence). The DNA for the CDR3 is TGTGCCAGCAGCTTAAAGGTTTCCATCCCCCGGGAGCTGTTTTTT. This translates into CASSLKVSIPRELFF.

The CDR3 loop is CASRRGANTDTQYF. DNA for the CDR3: TGTGCCAGCCGCCGGGGGGCCAACACAGATACGCAGTATTTT. The chain uses TRBV7-9 and TRBJ2-3, with D possibly being TRBD2 (7 bases). CDR1 and CDR2 (germline): SEHNR, FQNEAQ (reference sequence). The V end lost 8 bases, the J end lost 2 bases, and 14 bases lay between the germline ends. The CDR3 totals 14 residues.

The J gene is TRBJ2-7, the V gene TRBV4-1; 7 nucleotides agree with TRBD2. The trim removed 4 bases at V and 4 bases at J, leaving 19 bases unmatched. The CDR3 has 18 residues. CDR1 MGHRA and CDR2 YSYEKL come from the germline V gene. The chain's CDR3 is CASSRTPTSGGFVYEQYF. The DNA for the CDR3 is TGCGCCAGCAGCCGGACCCCAACCTCGGGGGGTTTTGTATACGAGCAGTACTTC.

The V call is TRBV11-1, the J call TRBJ1-1; 10 positions match TRBD1. J gave up 5 bases and V 5 bases, and 5 bases lay outside the gene matches. The germline CDR1 and CDR2 sequences are SGHAT and FQDESV (reference sequence). The CDR3 is 14 residues long. In DNA form, the CDR3 reads TGTGCCAGCAGCACGGGGACAGGGGTTACTGAAGCTTTCTTT. It encodes CASSTGTGVTEAFF.

V is TRBV6-6 and J is TRBJ1-2, with a tentative D call TRBD1 (5 bases). The V gene lost 9 bases and the J gene lost 0 bases, with 8 bases spanning the gap. The CDR3 spans 12 residues. In germline, CDR1 is MNHNY, CDR2 SVGAGI (reference sequence). In nucleotides, the CDR3 is TGTGCCAGTGGGGGACCTAACTATGGCTACACCTTC. Translated, it gives CASGGPNYGYTF.

This clone appeared once. The gene calls are TRBV9 and TRBJ2-1, with 7 bases fitting TRBD2. The J segment lost 4 bases and the V segment lost 0 bases, leaving 7 bases of the junction unmatched. The germline V gene encodes CDR1 SGDLS and CDR2 YYNGEE. This CDR3 is 16 amino acids long. The CDR3 reads CASSVEPQRGYNEQFF. The CDR3 bases are TGTGCCAGCAGCGTAGAACCCCAGCGGGGTTACAATGAGCAGTTCTTC.

The chain uses TRBV6-1 and TRBJ2-7, with D possibly being TRBD2 (5 bases). The CDR3 length is 14 residues. V lost 7 bases, J lost 3 bases, and 16 bases lay in between. The germline gives CDR1 MNHNS, CDR2 SASEGT. The CDR3 coding sequence is TGTGCCAGCATCGAGGGTACCTTGGACTACGAGCAGTACTTC. This codes for CASIEGTLDYEQYF.

A single count supports this clone. The V call is TRBV20-1, the J call TRBJ2-3, with D unclear. The CDR3 has 11 amino acids. Germline V gives CDR1 DFQATT, CDR2 SNEGSKA (reference sequence). V lost 6 bases and J lost 0, with 4 bases in between. The CDR3 spells CSADSTDTQYF. In nucleotides, the CDR3 is TGCAGTGCCGACAGCACAGATACGCAGTATTTT.

The chain employs TRBV28 and TRBJ1-2, with D perhaps matching TRBD1 (5 bases). This CDR3 has 15 residues. Germline CDR1 and CDR2: MDHEN and SYDVKM. V lost 6 bases and J 3 bases, leaving 17 bases between the germline ends. The CDR3 bases are TGTGCCAGCAGCTTAATTGGAGGGGAGGACTATGGCTACACCTTC. It is translated as CASSLIGGEDYGYTF.

About this clone: At one boundary the junction diverges from the germline segment, which might be a read error. This chain joins TRBV6-1 and TRBJ2-4; D uncertain. CDR3 length: 11 residues. Germline CDR1 reads MNHNS; CDR2 reads SASEGT. In nucleotides, the CDR3 is TGTGCCAGCAGTGAAGCGGCAGGTCTGGACTTC. Translation gives CASSEAAGLDF.

The V call is TRBV6-6, the J call TRBJ2-7; possible D gene TRBD2, 5 bases. This CDR3 has 14 amino acids. Trimming removed 6 bases from V and 0 bases from J, with 12 bases in between. CDR1 is MNHNY, CDR2 SVGAGI, per germline (reference sequence). The CDR3 DNA reads TGTGCCAGCAGCCCCCCGGGGTTCTCCTACGAGCAGTACTTC. This sequence encodes CASSPPGFSYEQYF.

V usage is TRBV7-9 and J usage is TRBJ1-3; D gene ambiguous. The V end lost 11 bases, the J end lost 0 bases, and 17 bases lay between the germline ends. CDR3 length: 15 residues. The germline CDR1 and CDR2 sequences are SEHNR and FQNEAQ (reference sequence). CDR3 residues: CAFSVWPHSGNTIYF. In nucleotides, the CDR3 is TGTGCCTTCAGCGTGTGGCCGCACTCTGGAAACACCATATATTTT. The full variable domain, completed using reference TRBV7-9 and TRBJ1-3, is DTGVSQNPRHKITKRGQNVTFRCDPISEHNRLYWYRQTLGQGPEFLTYFQNEAQLEKSRLLSDRFSAERPKGSFSTLEIQRTEQGDSAMYLCAFSVWPHSGNTIYFGEGSWLTVV.

This clone was detected once. The rearrangement links TRBV15 to TRBJ2-1, with D perhaps matching TRBD2 (5 bases). The CDR3 loop spans 15 amino acids. V was trimmed by 3 bases and J by 4 bases, leaving 13 bases between them. The germline CDR1 and CDR2 sequences are LNHNV and YYDKDF (reference sequence). The DNA for the CDR3 is TGTGCCACCAGCAGCGAAGCGGTGGGGTACAATGAGCAGTTCTTC. It codes for CATSSEAVGYNEQFF. The full variable domain, in which reference TRBV15 and TRBJ2-1 provide the parts outside the CDR3, is DAMVIQNPRYQVTQFGKPVTLSCSQTLNHNVMYWYQQKSSQAPKLLFHYYDKDFNNEADTPDNFQSRRPNTSFCFLDIRSPGLGDTAMYLCATSSEAVGYNEQFFGPGTRLTVL.

This clone has just one count. The chain employs TRBV6-5 and TRBJ2-5; 7 bases are shared with TRBD1. Unmatched junction bases numbered 7, after V lost 5 bases and J lost 1 base. The germline V gene has CDR1 MNHEY and CDR2 SVGAGI. The CDR3 extends over 15 amino acids. In DNA, the CDR3 is TGTGCCAGCAGTCTTTGGGGGACAGCCCAAGAGACCCAGTACTTC. It specifies CASSLWGTAQETQYF.

This rearrangement joins TRBV15 to TRBJ1-6, with D perhaps matching TRBD1 (6 bases). The CDR3 consists of 16 residues. Germline V gene data show CDR1 as LNHNV and CDR2 as YYDKDF (reference sequence). Deletions cut 5 bases from V and 2 bases from J, with 13 bases between. The CDR3: CATSAERTAYNSPLHF. CDR3 DNA: TGTGCCACCAGCGCTGAACGGACAGCCTATAATTCACCCCTCCACTTT.

The genes are TRBV7-8 and TRBJ1-5, with D uncertain. The ends were cut back, 3 bases at V and 4 bases at J, with 10 bases in the middle. The CDR3 consists of 14 residues. Germline V lookup: CDR1 SGHVS, CDR2 FQNEAQ. The CDR3 nucleotides are TGTGCCAGCAGCTTCCTCGTCGGTAATCAGCCCCAGCATTTT. It specifies CASSFLVGNQPQHF.

This clone was counted between two and nine times. Here the CDR3 reads CASSDGTGGTDTQYF. The CDR3 DNA reads as TGTGCCAGCAGTGACGGGACAGGGGGCACAGATACGCAGTATTTT. The gene calls are TRBV6-4 and TRBJ2-3; 10 bases fit TRBD1. V trimming: 2 bases; J trimming: 1 base; junction bases outside the gene matches: 0. Germline CDR1 reads MRHNA; CDR2 reads SNTAGT. The CDR3 sequence is 15 residues long.

This clone was detected only a few times. The chain couples TRBV5-4 to TRBJ1-6; TRBD1 matches 9 bases. The CDR3 sequence is 14 residues long. V lost 2 bases, J lost 10 bases, and 4 bases stayed unmatched. Germline V CDR1 and CDR2: SGHNT, YYREEE (reference sequence). This CDR3 reads CASSLQGAGSPLHF. The CDR3 DNA reads TGTGCCAGCAGCTTACAGGGGGCAGGCTCACCCCTCCACTTT.

The chain combines TRBV7-8 with TRBJ2-1, with TRBD1 matching over 10 bases. The CDR3 loop spans 13 amino acids. Germline V gene sequence: CDR1 SGHVS, CDR2 FQNEAQ. Trimming removed 4 bases from V and 6 bases from J; junction bases left unmatched: 0. The DNA for the CDR3 is TGTGCCAGCAGCTGGGACAGGGGCAATGAGCAGTTCTTC. Protein product: CASSWDRGNEQFF.

The rearrangement links TRBV7-9 to TRBJ2-3; D is ambiguous. V was trimmed by 1 base and J by 0 bases, leaving 8 bases between them. This CDR3 comprises 15 residues. Germline loops: CDR1 SEHNR, CDR2 FQNEAQ (reference sequence). The DNA of the CDR3 is TGTGCCAGCAGCTTAGACGGGTCTAGCACAGATACGCAGTATTTT. Its translation is CASSLDGSSTDTQYF.

J is TRBJ2-7 and V is TRBV2; the match to TRBD1 covers 9 bases. Trimming removed 7 bases from V and 5 bases from J; junction bases left unmatched: 12. The CDR3 contains 15 residues. The germline gives CDR1 SNHLY, CDR2 FYNNEI. The CDR3 is CASIIQGALSDEQYF. Here the CDR3 DNA reads TGTGCCAGCATTATACAGGGGGCGCTTAGTGACGAGCAGTACTTC.

This sequence joins TRBV19 and TRBJ2-2; D perhaps matches TRBD1 (5 bases). Germline CDR1 reads LNHDA; CDR2 reads SQIVND (reference sequence). Trimming removed 2 bases from V and 9 bases from J, with 13 bases in between. The CDR3 consists of 14 residues. The CDR3 DNA is TGTGCCAGTAGTATAAACAGGTCAGGCCGGGAGCTGTTTTTT. Its translation: CASSINRSGRELFF.

The V gene is TRBV4-2, the J gene TRBJ2-3; tentatively, D is TRBD2 (6 bases). The CDR3 has 16 amino acids. The germline gives CDR1 LGHNA, CDR2 YNFKEQ. V gave up 1 base and J gave up 4 bases, with 15 bases separating them. The CDR3: CASSQGTGLGADTQYF. CDR3 sequence (DNA): TGTGCCAGCAGCCAAGGGACGGGACTGGGGGCAGATACGCAGTATTTT.

This chain links TRBV4-1 with TRBJ2-6; TRBD2 is a possible D gene (5 bases). This CDR3 is built from 18 residues. Germline CDR1 and CDR2: MGHRA and YSYEKL. Deletions cut 1 base from V and 0 bases from J, with 13 bases between. In DNA, the CDR3 is TGCGCCAGCAGCCAAGGAGGGAATTTTATCTCTGGGGCCAACGTCCTGACTTTC. Translating it yields CASSQGGNFISGANVLTF.

This clone was picked up one time. The chain has TRBV6-5 and TRBJ2-1, with 9 bases matching TRBD2. CDR3 length equals 14 residues. Trimming cost V 8 bases and J 4 bases; bases outside gene matches: 6. Germline-derived CDR1 and CDR2 are MNHEY and SVGAGI. The CDR3 loop is CASGRGGIYNEQFF. In nucleotides, the CDR3 is TGTGCCAGCGGGCGGGGGGGAATATACAATGAGCAGTTCTTC.

In this sample, this clone turned up a few times. The rearrangement links TRBV6-5 to TRBJ2-1; D remains unclear. CDR1 is MNHEY, CDR2 SVGAGI, per germline. This CDR3 has 12 residues. The V end lost 5 bases, the J end lost 6 bases, and 8 bases lay between the germline ends. As DNA, the CDR3 is TGTGCCAGCAGTCCCTCAATCAATGAGCAGTTCTTC. Translating gives CASSPSINEQFF.

The rearrangement links TRBV5-4 to TRBJ2-5; 11 bases are shared with TRBD1. Germline values: CDR1 SGHNT, CDR2 YYREEE (reference sequence). CDR3 length equals 15 residues. Unmatched junction bases numbered 4, after V lost 2 bases and J lost 4 bases. CDR3 sequence reads: CASSFPGTGGETQYF. The CDR3 coding sequence is TGTGCCAGCAGCTTCCCCGGGACAGGGGGAGAGACCCAGTACTTC.

The gene calls are TRBV4-2 and TRBJ1-3; possibly TRBD1 for D (6 bases). The CDR3 runs 16 residues. V gave up 4 bases and J gave up 0 bases, with 13 bases separating them. Germline CDR1 LGHNA, CDR2 YNFKEQ. CDR3 sequence reads: CASSLDQGTSGNTIYF. The CDR3 DNA reads TGTGCCAGCAGCCTAGATCAGGGGACCTCTGGAAACACCATATATTTT.